This TCR beta chain emerged from a study of blood T cell repertoires in COVID-19. About the study: Italy, Spain and the United States were the sources of the convalescent and acute COVID-19 samples. T cells, B-cell-depleted T cells, or PBMCs provided the cDNA or gDNA that served as material.

This CDR3 region has 15 residues. CDR1 and CDR2 from the germline V gene are SGHTA and FQGNSA. V lost 5 bases and J lost 3, with 16 bases in between. Per the original data handling: Reference gene primers were amplified, and this amplification served to estimate nucleated cell counts. Method: immunoSEQ multiplex PCR; TCRdb's copy keeps in-frame clones and lacks some. D and trimming come from the DNA, and the V and J calls and clone size come from that table. The sample records tens of thousands of clones, 70% to 90% being singletons. The V gene is TRBV7-2, the J gene TRBJ2-5; no definite D call. The sample consisted of peripheral blood. The origin of this receptor is a man between 50 and 59 years old with active or convalescent COVID-19. CDR3 sequence reads: CASSTEYASEETQYF. Written as DNA, the CDR3 is TGTGCCAGCAGCACTGAATATGCCAGCGAAGAGACCCAGTACTTC.